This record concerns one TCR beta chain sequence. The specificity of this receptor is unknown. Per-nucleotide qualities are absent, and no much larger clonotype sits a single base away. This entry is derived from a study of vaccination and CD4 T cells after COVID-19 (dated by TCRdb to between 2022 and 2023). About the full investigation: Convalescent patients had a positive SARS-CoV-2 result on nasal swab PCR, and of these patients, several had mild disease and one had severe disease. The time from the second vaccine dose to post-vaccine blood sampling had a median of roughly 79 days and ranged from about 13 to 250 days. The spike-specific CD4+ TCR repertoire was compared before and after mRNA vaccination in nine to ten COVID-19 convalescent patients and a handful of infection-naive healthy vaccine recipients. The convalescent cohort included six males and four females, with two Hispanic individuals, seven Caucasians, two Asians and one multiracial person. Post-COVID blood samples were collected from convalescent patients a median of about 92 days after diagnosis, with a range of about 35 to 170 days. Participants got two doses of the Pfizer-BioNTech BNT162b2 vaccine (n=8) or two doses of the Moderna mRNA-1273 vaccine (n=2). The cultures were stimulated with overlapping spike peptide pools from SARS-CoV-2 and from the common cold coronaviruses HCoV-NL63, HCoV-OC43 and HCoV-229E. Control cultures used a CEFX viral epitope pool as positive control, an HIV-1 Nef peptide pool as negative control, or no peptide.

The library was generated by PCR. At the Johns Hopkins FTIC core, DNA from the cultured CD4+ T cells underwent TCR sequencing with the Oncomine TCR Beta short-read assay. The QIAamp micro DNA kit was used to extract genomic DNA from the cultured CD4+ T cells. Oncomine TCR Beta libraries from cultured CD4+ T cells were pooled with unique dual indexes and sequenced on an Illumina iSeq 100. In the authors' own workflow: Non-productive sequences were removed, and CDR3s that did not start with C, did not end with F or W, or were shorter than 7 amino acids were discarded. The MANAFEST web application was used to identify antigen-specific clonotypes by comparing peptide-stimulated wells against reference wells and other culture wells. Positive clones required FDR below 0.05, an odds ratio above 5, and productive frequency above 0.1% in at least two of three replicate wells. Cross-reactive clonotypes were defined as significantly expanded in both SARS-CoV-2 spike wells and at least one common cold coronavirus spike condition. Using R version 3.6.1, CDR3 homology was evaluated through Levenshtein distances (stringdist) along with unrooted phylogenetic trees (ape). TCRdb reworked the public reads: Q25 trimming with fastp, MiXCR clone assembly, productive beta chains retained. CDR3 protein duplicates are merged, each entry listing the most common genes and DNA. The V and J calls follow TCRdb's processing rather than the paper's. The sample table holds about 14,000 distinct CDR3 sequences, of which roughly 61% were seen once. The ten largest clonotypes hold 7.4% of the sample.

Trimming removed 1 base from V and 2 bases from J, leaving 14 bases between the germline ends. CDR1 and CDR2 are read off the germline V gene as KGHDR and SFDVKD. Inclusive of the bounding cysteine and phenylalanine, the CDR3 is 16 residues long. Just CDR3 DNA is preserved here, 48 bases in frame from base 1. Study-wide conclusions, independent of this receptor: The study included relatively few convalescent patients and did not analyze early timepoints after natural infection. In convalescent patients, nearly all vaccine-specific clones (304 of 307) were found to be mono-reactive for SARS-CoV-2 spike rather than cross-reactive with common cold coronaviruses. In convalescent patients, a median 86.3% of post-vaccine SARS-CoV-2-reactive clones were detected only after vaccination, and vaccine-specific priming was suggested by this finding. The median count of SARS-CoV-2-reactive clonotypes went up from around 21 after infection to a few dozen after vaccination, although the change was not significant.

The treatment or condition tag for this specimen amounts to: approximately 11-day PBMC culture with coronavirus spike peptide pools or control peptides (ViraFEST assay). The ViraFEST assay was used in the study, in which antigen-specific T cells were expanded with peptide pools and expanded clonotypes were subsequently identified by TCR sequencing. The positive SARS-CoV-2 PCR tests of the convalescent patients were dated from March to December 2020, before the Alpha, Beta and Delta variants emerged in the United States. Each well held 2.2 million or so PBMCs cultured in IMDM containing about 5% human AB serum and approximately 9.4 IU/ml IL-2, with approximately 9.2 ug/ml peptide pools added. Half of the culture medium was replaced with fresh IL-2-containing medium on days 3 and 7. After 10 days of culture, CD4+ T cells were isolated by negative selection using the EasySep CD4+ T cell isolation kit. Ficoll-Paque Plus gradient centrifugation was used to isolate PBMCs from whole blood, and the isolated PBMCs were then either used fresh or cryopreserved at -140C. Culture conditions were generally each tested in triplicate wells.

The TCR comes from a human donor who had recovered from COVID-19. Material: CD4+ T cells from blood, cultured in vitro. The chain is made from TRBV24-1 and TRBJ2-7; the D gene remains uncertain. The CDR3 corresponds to CATSDFPLSPPYEQYF. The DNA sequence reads TGTGCCACCAGTGATTTTCCCCTGTCCCCACCCTACGAGCAGTACTTC.